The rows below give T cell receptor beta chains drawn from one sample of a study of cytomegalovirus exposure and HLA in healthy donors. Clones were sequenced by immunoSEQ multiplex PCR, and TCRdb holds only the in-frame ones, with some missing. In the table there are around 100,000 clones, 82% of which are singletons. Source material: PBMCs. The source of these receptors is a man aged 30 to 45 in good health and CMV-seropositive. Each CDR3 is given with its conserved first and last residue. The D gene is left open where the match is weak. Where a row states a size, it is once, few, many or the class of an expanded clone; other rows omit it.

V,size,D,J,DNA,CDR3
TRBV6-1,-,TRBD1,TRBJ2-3,TGTGCCAGCAACAGGGGGCTTGAAACAGATACGCAGTATTTT,CASNRGLETDTQYF
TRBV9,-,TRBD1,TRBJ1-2,TGTGCCAGCAGCGTAGCTACGGCAGGGGGCACGGTCGGTGGCCACACCTTC,CASSVATAGGTVGGHTF
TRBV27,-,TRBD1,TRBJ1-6,TGTGCCAGCACCCCTCTGAGGACAGGGTATAATTCACCCCTCCACTTT,CASTPLRTGYNSPLHF
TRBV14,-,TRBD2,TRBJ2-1,TGTGCCAGCAGCGGCCGCCGGACTAGTATCCTCCATGAGCAGTTCTTC,CASSGRRTSILHEQFF
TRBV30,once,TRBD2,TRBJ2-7,TGTGCGGGGGGGAGGAGGAACTACGAGCAGTACTTC,CAGGRRNYEQYF
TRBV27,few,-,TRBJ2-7,TGTGCCAGCAGTTTAAGGGGGAGGGCCTACGAGCAGTACTTC,CASSLRGRAYEQYF
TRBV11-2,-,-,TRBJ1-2,TGTGCCAGCAGCTTAGATCAGCCTCTCGGCCGGGGTGGCTACACCTTC,CASSLDQPLGRGGYTF
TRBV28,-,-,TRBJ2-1,TGTGCCAGCAGTTGGGACGGGAGCTCCTACAATGAGCAGTTCTTC,CASSWDGSSYNEQFF
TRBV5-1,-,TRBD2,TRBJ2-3,TGCGCCAGCAGCTCAGGGCTAGCGGGAGTCGGGGCAGATACGCAGTATTTT,CASSSGLAGVGADTQYF
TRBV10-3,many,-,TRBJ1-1,TGTGCCATCAGTGAGGGGGCCACTGAAGCTTTCTTT,CAISEGATEAFF
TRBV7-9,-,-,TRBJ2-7,TGTGCCAGCAGCCCGAGCCCTCACGAGCAGTACTTC,CASSPSPHEQYF
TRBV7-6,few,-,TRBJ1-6,TGTGCCAGCAGCTTAGCGATTAAGGGGTCACCCCTCCACTTT,CASSLAIKGSPLHF
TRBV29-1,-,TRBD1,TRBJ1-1,TGCAGCGTAGGCAGTAGGGGGCAAGGGTACACTGAAGCTTTCTTT,CSVGSRGQGYTEAFF
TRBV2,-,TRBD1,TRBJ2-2,TGTGCCAGCAGTAGTCGGACAGGGGAAACCGGGGAGCTGTTTTTT,CASSSRTGETGELFF
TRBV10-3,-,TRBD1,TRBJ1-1,TGTGCCATCAGTGAGTCTAACAGGGGGAACACTGAGGCTTTCTTT,CAISESNRGNTEAFF
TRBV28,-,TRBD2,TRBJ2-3,TGTGCCAGCAGGGGCGGGACTAGCGCAACCCCGCTGAAACCCACAGATACGCAGTATTTT,CASRGGTSATPLKPTDTQYF
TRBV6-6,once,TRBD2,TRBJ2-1,TGTGCCAGCACTGGCGGGAGATTGGATGAGCAGTTCTTC,CASTGGRLDEQFF
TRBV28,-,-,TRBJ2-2,TGTGCCAGCAGTTCTCAGAAGCGGGTCACCGGGGAGCTGTTTTTT,CASSSQKRVTGELFF
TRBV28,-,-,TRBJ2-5,TGTGCCAGCAGTTTGAGGGAGACCCAGTACTTC,CASSLRETQYF
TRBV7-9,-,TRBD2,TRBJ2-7,TGTGCCAGCAGCTTCGGTGAGGGCGGGAGGTTCTACGAGCAGTACTTC,CASSFGEGGRFYEQYF
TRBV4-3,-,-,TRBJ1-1,TGCGCCAGCAGCCAAGGGCCCACTGAAGCTTTCTTT,CASSQGPTEAFF
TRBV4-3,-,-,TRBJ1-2,TGCGCCAGCACCCCGGGAGCAGGACCCTATGGCTACACCTTC,CASTPGAGPYGYTF
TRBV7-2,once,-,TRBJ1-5,TGTGCCAGCAGCTTAAGGGGAAGTCAGCCCCAGCATTTT,CASSLRGSQPQHF
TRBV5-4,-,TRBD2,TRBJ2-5,TGTGCCAGCAGCCAGGGACTACGGGAGACCCAGTACTTC,CASSQGLRETQYF
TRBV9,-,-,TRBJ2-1,TGTGCCAGCAGCGTAGCTATGAGCAATGAGCAGTTCTTC,CASSVAMSNEQFF
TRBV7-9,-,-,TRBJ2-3,TGTGCCAGCAGCCCCGGCCAGCGGAGCACAGATACGCAGTATTTT,CASSPGQRSTDTQYF
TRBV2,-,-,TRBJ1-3,TGTGCCAGCAGTGAACAGGGTATTGCTGGAAACACCATATATTTT,CASSEQGIAGNTIYF
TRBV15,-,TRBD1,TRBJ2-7,TGTGCCACCAGCAGAGGGGGACAGGGTGACTACGAGCAGTACTTC,CATSRGGQGDYEQYF
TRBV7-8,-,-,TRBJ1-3,TGTGCCAGCAGCTCGACCGACACGTATTGGAACCCCATATATTTT,CASSSTDTYWNPIYF
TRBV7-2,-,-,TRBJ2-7,TGTGCCAGCAGCTCACAGGTTGACGCCTACGAGCAGTACTTC,CASSSQVDAYEQYF
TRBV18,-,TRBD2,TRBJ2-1,TGTGCCAGCTCACCCCAAGGACTAGCGGGAGGGCGGGGCAATGAGCAGTTCTTC,CASSPQGLAGGRGNEQFF
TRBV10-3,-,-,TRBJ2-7,TGTGCCATCGGGGGACTGGGAGTTCCATACGAGCAGTACTTC,CAIGGLGVPYEQYF
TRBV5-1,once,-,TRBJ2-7,TGCGCCAGCAGCGGCCTTGGACACCCCAGCTCCTACGAGCAGTACTTC,CASSGLGHPSSYEQYF
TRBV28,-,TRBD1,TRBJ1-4,TGTGCCAGCAGTCCCCCAGGGGGCGATGAAAAACTGTTTTTT,CASSPPGGDEKLFF
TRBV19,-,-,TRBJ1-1,TGTGCCAGTAGTGGAGGGGTGTTGAACACTGAAGCTTTCTTT,CASSGGVLNTEAFF
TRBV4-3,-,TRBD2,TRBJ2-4,TGCGCCAGCAGCCAAGATTGGACGCGGGAGATAGGAAACATTCAGTACTTC,CASSQDWTREIGNIQYF
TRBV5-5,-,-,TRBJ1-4,TGTGCCAGCACCCTGACGGGTGGAAAACTGTTTTTT,CASTLTGGKLFF
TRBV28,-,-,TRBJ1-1,TGTGCCAGCAGTTTAGTCGGCCAGAGCGACACTGAAGCTTTCTTT,CASSLVGQSDTEAFF
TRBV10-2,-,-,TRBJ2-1,TGCGCCAGCAGTGAGTCCGCTAGCGCCTACAATGAGCAGTTCTTC,CASSESASAYNEQFF
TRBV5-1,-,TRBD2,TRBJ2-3,TGCGCCAGTGGGACTAGCAGCACAGATACGCAGTATTTT,CASGTSSTDTQYF
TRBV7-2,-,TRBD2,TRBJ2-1,TGTGCCAGCAGCTTAGACGGGGTCGGACTAGTGGGATACAATGAGCAGTTCTTC,CASSLDGVGLVGYNEQFF
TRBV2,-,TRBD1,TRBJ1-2,TGTGCCAGCAGTGAAGGGGACAGGGACAACTTC,CASSEGDRDNF
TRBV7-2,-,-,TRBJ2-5,TGTGCCAGCAGCTTAGCGAGGACGGCGGGGCAGACCCAGTACTTC,CASSLARTAGQTQYF
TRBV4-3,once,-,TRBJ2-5,TGCGCCAGCAGCCGAGACAAACGGCGGGAAGAGACCCAGTACTTC,CASSRDKRREETQYF
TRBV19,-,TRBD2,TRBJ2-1,TGTGCCAGTAGTATAGACCCGCTAGCGGGAATAAGTGGGTCCTACAATGAGCAGTTCTTC,CASSIDPLAGISGSYNEQFF
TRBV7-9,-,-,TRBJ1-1,TGTGCCAGCAGCCCCCAGGGGAGGGGCTCGGACACTGAAGCTTTCTTT,CASSPQGRGSDTEAFF
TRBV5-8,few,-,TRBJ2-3,TGTGCCAGCAGCTTAACGGGAAGAGCAGATACGCAGTATTTT,CASSLTGRADTQYF
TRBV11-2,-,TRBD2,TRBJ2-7,TGTGCCAGCAGCCCCGGGCTAGCGGGTTCAGGGGAGCAGTACTTC,CASSPGLAGSGEQYF
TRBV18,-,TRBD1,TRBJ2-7,TGTGCCAGCTCGCCGGGACAGATATACGAGCAGTACTTC,CASSPGQIYEQYF